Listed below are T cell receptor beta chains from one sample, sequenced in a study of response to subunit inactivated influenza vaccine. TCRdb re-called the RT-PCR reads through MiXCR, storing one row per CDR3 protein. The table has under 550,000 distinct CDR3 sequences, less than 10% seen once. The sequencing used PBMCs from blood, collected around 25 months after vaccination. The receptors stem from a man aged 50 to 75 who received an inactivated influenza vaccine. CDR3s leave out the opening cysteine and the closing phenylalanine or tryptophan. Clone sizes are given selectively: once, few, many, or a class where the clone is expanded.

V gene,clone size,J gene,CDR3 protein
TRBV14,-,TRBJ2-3,ASSQSGGLADTQY
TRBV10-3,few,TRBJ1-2,AISRDSNYGYT
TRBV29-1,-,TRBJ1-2,SVDDTRGQGSYGYT
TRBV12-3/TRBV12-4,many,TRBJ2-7,ASSPYYEQY
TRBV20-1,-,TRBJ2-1,SARLTGQGPSGTRNEQF
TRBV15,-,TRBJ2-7,ATSRAQGGYEQY
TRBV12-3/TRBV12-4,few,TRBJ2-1,ASSLVSVARHKGNEQF
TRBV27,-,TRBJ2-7,ASSRQGAWEQY
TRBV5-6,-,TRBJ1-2,ASSFTGRAISNYGYT
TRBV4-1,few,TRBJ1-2,ASSHRVYGYT
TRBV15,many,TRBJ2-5,ATSRGTTQETQY
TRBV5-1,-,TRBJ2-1,ASSFGGHEQF
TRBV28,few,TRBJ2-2,ASTLGELF
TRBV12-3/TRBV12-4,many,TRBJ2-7,ASSIWTGGYEQY
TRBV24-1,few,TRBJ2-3,ATSKGARTDTQY
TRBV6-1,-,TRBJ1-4,ASSPYRGYNEKLF
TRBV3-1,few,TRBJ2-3,ASTQTGSGTDTQY
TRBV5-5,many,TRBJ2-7,ASSLAQGGAYEQY
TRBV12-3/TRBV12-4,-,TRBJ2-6,ASIADRAGANVLT
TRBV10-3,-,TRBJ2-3,AISDLAEVTDTQY
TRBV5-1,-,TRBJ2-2,ASSLGQADTGELF
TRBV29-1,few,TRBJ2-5,SVELAGGPAETQY
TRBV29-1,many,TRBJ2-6,SVSIPGANVLT
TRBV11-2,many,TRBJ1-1,ASRREEATEAF
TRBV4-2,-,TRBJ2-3,ASSHPQGGGTDTQY
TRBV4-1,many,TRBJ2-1,ASSQGGHPPYNEQF
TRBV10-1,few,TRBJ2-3,ASSESASGITDTQY
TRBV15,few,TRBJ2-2,ATSYTNTGELF
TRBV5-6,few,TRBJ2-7,ASSFRGTGTSGYEQY
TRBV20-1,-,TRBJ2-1,SARTGQGLNEQF
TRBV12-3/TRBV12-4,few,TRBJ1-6,ASRPTGSPLH
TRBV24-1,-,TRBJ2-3,ATSDFTSDDTQY
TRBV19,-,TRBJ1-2,ASSIPRLSGYGYT
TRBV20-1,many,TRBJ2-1,SARDLGSPGQF
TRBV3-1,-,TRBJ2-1,ASKGEASYNEQF
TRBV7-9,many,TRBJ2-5,ASTQAIQETQY
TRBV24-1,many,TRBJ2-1,ATSDSRTSPLQF
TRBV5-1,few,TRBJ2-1,ATTEGPPNNEQF
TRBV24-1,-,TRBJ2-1,ATSDPGRQGSYNEQF
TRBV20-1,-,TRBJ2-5,SAAGTSGGAGETQY
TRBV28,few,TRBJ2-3,ASSPTTSSTY
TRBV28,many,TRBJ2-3,ASSPGGSDTQY